This TCR beta chain was sequenced for a study of OX40 agonist ivuxolimab in advanced cancers. About the research overall: Each dose-escalation patient presented with hepatocellular carcinoma, melanoma, renal cell or head and neck cancer.

The V and J ends lost 5 bases and 2 bases respectively, with 7 bases between them. This CDR3 region has 12 residues. Germline CDR1 and CDR2: PRHDT and FYEKMQ (reference sequence). Here immunoSEQ multiplex PCR was the method, and the copy in TCRdb shows in-frame clones only, minus some. The sample lists tens of thousands of clones, nearly 90% occurring once. The gene calls are TRBV13 and TRBJ2-7, with D uncertain. Specimen: CD4+ or CD8+ T cells sorted from blood, collected in a trial of the OX40 agonist ivuxolimab. The sequence was collected from an adult with an advanced solid tumor such as melanoma, head and neck, liver or kidney cancer. The CDR3 sequence is CASSRTTYEQYF. The CDR3 DNA reads TGTGCCAGCAGCCGCACGACCTACGAGCAGTACTTC.